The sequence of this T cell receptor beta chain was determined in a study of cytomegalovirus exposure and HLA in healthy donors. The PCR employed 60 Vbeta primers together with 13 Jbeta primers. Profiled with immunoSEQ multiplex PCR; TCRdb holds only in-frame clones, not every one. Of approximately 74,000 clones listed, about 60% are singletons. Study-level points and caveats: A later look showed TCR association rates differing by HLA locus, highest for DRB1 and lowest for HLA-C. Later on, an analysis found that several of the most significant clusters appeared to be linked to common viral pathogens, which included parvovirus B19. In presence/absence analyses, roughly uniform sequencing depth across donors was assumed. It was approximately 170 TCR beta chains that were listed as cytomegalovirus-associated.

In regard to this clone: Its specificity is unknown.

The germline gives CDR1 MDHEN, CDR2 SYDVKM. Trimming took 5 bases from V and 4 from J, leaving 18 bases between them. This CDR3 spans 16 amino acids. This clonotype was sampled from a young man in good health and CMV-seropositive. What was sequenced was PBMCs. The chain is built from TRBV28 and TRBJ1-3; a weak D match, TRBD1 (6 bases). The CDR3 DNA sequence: TGTGCCAGCAGTACCGGGACATCTATCGGGGGAAACACCATATATTTT. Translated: CASSTGTSIGGNTIYF.